This T cell receptor (beta chain) was recorded in a study of T cells in Graves' hyperthyroidism and ophthalmopathy. For the study at large: Once the initial diagnosis was made, peripheral blood was obtained before any treatment.

V dropped 2 bases and J dropped 3 bases, with 10 bases sitting between them. Germline CDR1 and CDR2: SGHRS and YFSETQ. The CDR3 runs to 14 residues. Amplified regions were TCR beta CDR3 sequences from RNA transcripts. Using the HTBI primer set, a first-round RT-PCR was run on the TCR CDR3. TCRdb analysed the multiplex PCR reads with MiXCR anew, one entry per CDR3 protein. The data contain more than 550,000 distinct CDR3 sequences, around a sixth of them singletons. The diagnostic basis comprised clinical symptoms, serum thyroxine and TRAb, thyroid ultrasound and orbital computed tomography. The table lists this clonotype with many counts.

V gene TRBV5-1 combines with J gene TRBJ2-3, with D uncertain. Material: blood. This TCR came from a woman in her forties or fifties with Graves' hyperthyroidism that later progressed to Graves' ophthalmopathy. This chain's CDR3 is CASSFNFVTDTQYF. The CDR3 DNA sequence: TGCGCCAGCAGCTTTAACTTCGTGACAGATACGCAGTATTTT.